There are a few counts of the clone carrying this TCR beta chain. The length of the CDR3 is 16 residues. In germline, CDR1 is SGHKS, CDR2 YYEKEE (reference sequence). With 5 bases clipped from V and 2 bases from J, the junction kept 9 bases outside the gene matches. The record originates from a study of blood T cell repertoires in COVID-19. Study at large: There were acute and convalescent COVID-19 samples, and they came from the United States, Italy and Spain.

Data came from immunoSEQ multiplex PCR; TCRdb stores just in-frame clones and leaves some out. The sample shows about 76,000 clones, around 88% of them seen only once. Sequenced material: peripheral blood. The chain links TRBV5-5 to TRBJ2-1; 8 bases are a match to TRBD1. The sequence came from a human donor in a cohort sampled during active COVID-19. The DNA of the CDR3 is TGTGCCAGCAGTTCGCATGACAGGGGAACCTACAATGAGCAGTTCTTC. It translates to CASSSHDRGTYNEQFF.